This T cell receptor (beta chain) was observed in a study of T-cell memory formation after mild COVID-19. At the level of the study: TCR clusters showed largely donor specificity.

This clonotype was counted at least ten times. The antigen remains undetermined. From 5'RACE with constant-segment primers came TCR alpha and TCR beta cDNA libraries that carried sample barcodes and UMIs. TCRdb processed the 5' RACE reads anew with MiXCR; each CDR3 protein has one entry. The table includes over 400,000 distinct CDR3 sequences, more than 20% detected once. The study's findings and limits: Clones shrinking between day 15 and 85 showed a balanced CD4/CD8 split, and those that grew later tilted toward CD4+. Shrinking CD4+ clones were chiefly CM and EM; CD8+ ones were chiefly EMRA.

V shed 0 bases and J 5 bases; nucleotides not matched to a gene: 7. Germline V gives CDR1 SGHKS, CDR2 YYEKEE (reference sequence). CDR3 size: 16 residues. This chain connects TRBV5-5 to TRBJ1-1; 10 bases match TRBD1. The sequenced material came from PBMCs or a T cell subset sorted from them (not recorded which). This TCR was recovered from an adult woman who had mild COVID-19 (a few samples of this study predate the infection). Cell type and time point are not known. CDR3 region: CASSLGQGAMRTEAFF. In DNA, the CDR3 is TGTGCCAGCAGCTTGGGACAGGGGGCTATGAGGACTGAAGCTTTCTTT.